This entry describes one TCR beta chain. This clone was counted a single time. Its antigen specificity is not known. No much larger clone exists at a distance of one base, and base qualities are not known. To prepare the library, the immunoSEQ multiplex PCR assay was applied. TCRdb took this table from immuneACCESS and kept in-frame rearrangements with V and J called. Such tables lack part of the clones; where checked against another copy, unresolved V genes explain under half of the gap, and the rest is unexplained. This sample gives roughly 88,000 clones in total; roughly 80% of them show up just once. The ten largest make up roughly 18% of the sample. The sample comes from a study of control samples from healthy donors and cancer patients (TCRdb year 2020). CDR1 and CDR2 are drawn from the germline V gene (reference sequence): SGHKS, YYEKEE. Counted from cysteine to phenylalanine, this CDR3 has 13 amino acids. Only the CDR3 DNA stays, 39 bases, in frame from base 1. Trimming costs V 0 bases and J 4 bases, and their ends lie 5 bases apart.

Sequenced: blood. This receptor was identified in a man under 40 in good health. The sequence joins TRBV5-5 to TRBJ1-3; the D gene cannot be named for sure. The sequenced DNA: TGTGCCAGCAGCTTGGGTGCGGGAAACACCATATATTTT. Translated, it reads CASSLGAGNTIYF.